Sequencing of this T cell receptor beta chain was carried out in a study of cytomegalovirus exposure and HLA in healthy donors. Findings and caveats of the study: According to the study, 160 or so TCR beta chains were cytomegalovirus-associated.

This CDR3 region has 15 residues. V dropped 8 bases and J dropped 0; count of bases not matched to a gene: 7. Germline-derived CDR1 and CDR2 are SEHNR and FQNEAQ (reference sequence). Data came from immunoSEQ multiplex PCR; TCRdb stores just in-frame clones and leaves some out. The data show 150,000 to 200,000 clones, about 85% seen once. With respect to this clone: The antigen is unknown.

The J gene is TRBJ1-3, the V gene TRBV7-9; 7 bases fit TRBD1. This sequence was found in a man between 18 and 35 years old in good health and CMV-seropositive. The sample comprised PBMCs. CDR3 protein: CASLFDRDSGNTIYF. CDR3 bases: TGTGCCAGCCTTTTCGACAGGGACTCTGGAAACACCATATATTTT.